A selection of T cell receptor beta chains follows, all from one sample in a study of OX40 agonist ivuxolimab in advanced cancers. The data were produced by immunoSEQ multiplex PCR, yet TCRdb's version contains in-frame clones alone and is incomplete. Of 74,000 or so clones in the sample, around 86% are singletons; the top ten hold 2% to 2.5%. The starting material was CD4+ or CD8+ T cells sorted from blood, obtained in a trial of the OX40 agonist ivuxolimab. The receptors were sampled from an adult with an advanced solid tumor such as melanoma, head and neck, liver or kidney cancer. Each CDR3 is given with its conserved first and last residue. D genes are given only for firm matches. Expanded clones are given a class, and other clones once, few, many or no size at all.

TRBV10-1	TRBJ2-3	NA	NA	TGCGCCAGCAGTGAGTCGGACAGTCGCGCCACAGATACGCAGTATTTT	CASSESDSRATDTQYF
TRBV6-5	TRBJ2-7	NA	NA	TGTGCCATCAGTTCCCTTGGGGGACCACGTATGTACGAGCAGTACTTC	CAISSLGGPRMYEQYF
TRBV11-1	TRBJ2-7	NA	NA	TGTGCCAGCAGCCCCAGGGGGGCATACTACGAGCAGTACTTC	CASSPRGAYYEQYF
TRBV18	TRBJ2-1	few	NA	TGTGCCAGCTCACAATTAAGGACTAGGGGGAGCTCCTACAATGAGCAGTTCTTC	CASSQLRTRGSSYNEQFF
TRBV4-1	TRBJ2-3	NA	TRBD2	TGCGCCAGCAGCCCCTCGGGGGACTACAGCACAGATACGCAGTATTTT	CASSPSGDYSTDTQYF
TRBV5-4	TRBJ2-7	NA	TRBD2	TGTGCCGCGGGACTAGCGGGAGGAATCTCCTACGAGCAGTACTTC	CAAGLAGGISYEQYF
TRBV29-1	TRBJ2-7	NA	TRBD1	TGCAGCGTCGGACAGGGAACTCGGGAGCAGTACTTC	CSVGQGTREQYF
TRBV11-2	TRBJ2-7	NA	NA	TGTGCCAGCAGCTTAGGGGAGGAATACGAGCAGTACTTC	CASSLGEEYEQYF
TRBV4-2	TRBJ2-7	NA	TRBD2	TGTGCCAGCAGCCATGATAGCGGGAGCTCCTACGAGCAGTACTTC	CASSHDSGSSYEQYF
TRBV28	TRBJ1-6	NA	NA	TGTGCCAGCAGTTCCCAGTTAGATTCACCCCTCCACTTT	CASSSQLDSPLHF
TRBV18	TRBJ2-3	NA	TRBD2	TGTGCCAGCTCACCTGGCGGGAGGGCCCTCACAGATACGCAGTATTTT	CASSPGGRALTDTQYF
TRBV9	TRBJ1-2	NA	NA	TGTGCCAGCACCAGGGAGGCAGCGCCTAACTATGGCTACACCTTC	CASTREAAPNYGYTF
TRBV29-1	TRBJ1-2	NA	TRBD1	TGCAGCGCTAAGGACAGGGGGGAACTCTATGGCTACACCTTC	CSAKDRGELYGYTF
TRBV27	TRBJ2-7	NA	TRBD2	TGTGCCAGCAGTTTATCGGGACTAGCCTACGAGCAGTACTTC	CASSLSGLAYEQYF
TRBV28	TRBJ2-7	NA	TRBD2	TGTGCCAGCCCCCCGGGAGGGGTGATTTATGCCTACGAGCAGTACTTC	CASPPGGVIYAYEQYF
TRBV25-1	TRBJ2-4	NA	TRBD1	TGTGCCAGCAGTGAATGGGGGACAGGGGTCAAAAACATTCAGTACTTC	CASSEWGTGVKNIQYF
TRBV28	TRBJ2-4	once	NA	TGTGCCAGCAGTTTAGAGGAAGGGAACATTCAGTACTTC	CASSLEEGNIQYF
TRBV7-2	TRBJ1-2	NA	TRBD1	TGTGCCAGCAGCTCAAGGGCAGGGGGCGTCTATGGCTACACCTTC	CASSSRAGGVYGYTF
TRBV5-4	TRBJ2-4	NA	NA	TGTGCCAGCAGCCCCCGAATTGAGGCCAAAAACATTCAGTACTTC	CASSPRIEAKNIQYF
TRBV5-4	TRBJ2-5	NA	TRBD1	TGTGCCAGCAGCAGGGGGCCCGGGGAGACCCAGTACTTC	CASSRGPGETQYF
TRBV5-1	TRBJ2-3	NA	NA	TGCGCCAGCACCGAACCCCGGGGTACGCAGTATTTT	CASTEPRGTQYF
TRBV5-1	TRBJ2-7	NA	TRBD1	TGCGCCAGCAGCCCCCAGGGGGCCGTATCCTACGAGCAGTACTTC	CASSPQGAVSYEQYF
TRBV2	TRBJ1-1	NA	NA	TGTGCCAGCAGTGAGTCAGGGGTAGGCACTGAAGCTTTCTTT	CASSESGVGTEAFF
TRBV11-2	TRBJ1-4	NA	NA	TGTGCCAGCAGCTCGGGGTCGTCTAATGAAAAACTGTTTTTT	CASSSGSSNEKLFF
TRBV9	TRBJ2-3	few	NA	TGTGCCAGCAAACCGGGGGCTGGCGGGGCAGGCGATACGCAGTATTTT	CASKPGAGGAGDTQYF
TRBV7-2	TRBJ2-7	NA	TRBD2	TGTGCCAGCAGCTCCCCCCACGTAGGTAGCGGGGTTCTCTACGAGCAGTACTTC	CASSSPHVGSGVLYEQYF
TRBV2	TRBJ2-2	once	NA	TGTGCCAGCAGTGAATTGAAATCGAACACCGGGGAGCTGTTTTTT	CASSELKSNTGELFF
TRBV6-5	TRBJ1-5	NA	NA	TGTGCCAGCAGGAGGACAGTTTATCAGCCCCAGCATTTT	CASRRTVYQPQHF
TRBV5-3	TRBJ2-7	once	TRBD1	TGTGCCAGAAGCTGCCCTCCGGGACAGGTTCGTGAGTACGAGCAGTACTTC	CARSCPPGQVREYEQYF
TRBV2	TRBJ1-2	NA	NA	TGTGCCAGCAGCCTCGGGGCGAAAGGCTACACCTTC	CASSLGAKGYTF
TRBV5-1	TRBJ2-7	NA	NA	TGCGCCAGCAGCTCCCAACATAAATCTTCCTACGAGCAGTACTTC	CASSSQHKSSYEQYF
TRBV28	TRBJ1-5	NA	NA	TGTGCCAGCAGTGCCCCGTTGGGTGCAAATCAGCCCCAGCATTTT	CASSAPLGANQPQHF
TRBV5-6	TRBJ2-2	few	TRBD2	TGTGCCAGCAGCTTGGTCGGGAGGGTGAAGACCGGGGAGCTGTTTTTT	CASSLVGRVKTGELFF
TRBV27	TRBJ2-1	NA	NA	TGTGCCAGCAGTTCCTCAGGCTCTGCCTACAATGAGCAGTTCTTC	CASSSSGSAYNEQFF
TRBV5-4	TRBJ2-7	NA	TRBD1	TGTGCCAGCAGCTGGGACAGGGGGCTCTTCGAGCAGTACTTC	CASSWDRGLFEQYF
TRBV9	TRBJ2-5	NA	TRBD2	TGTGCCAGCAGCCCCACCGGACTAGCGGGACAAGAGACCCAGTACTTC	CASSPTGLAGQETQYF